Listed below are T cell receptor beta chains from one sample, sequenced in a study of blood T cell repertoires in COVID-19. TCRdb keeps only in-frame clones here, not all; method: immunoSEQ multiplex PCR. This sample has under 200,000 clones, with approximately 79% found just once. Sequencing was performed on PBMCs or T cells enriched from blood (not recorded which). All receptors derive from an older woman in a cohort exposed to, infected with or recovered from COVID-19 (not recorded which). Both conserved end residues are part of each CDR3. Each record gives: D gene, J gene, V gene, clone size, CDR3 DNA, CDR3 protein. The D gene is left open where the match is weak. Only some rows state a clone size, as once, few, many or a class for expanded clones.

- TRBJ2-7 TRBV12-3/TRBV12-4 - TGTGCCAGCGCGAACAGGGCCGAGCAGTACTTC CASANRAEQYF
- TRBJ2-1 TRBV30 - TGTGCCAGCCAACAGGGTCCAAATGAGCAGTTCTTC CASQQGPNEQFF
- TRBJ2-1 TRBV27 - TGTGCCAGCAGTTTTTCCAGGGTCTCCTACAATGAGCAGTTCTTC CASSFSRVSYNEQFF
TRBD1 TRBJ2-7 TRBV27 - TGTGCCAGCAGTACACAGGGGGGCGAGCAGTACTTC CASSTQGGEQYF
- TRBJ1-6 TRBV2 - TGTGCCAGCACCGGGAGGATGACCAATTCACCCCTCCACTTT CASTGRMTNSPLHF
- TRBJ1-1 TRBV6-5 - TGTGCCAGCAGCCAGGACGGGGACACTGAAGCTTTCTTT CASSQDGDTEAFF
- TRBJ2-7 TRBV28 - TGTGCCAGCAGTGATCCGGGACAATCCTACGAGCAGTACTTC CASSDPGQSYEQYF
TRBD2 TRBJ2-3 TRBV27 - TGTGCCAGCAAGCCCTTAGGACTAGCGGGAGGGCTGACAGATACGCAGTATTTT CASKPLGLAGGLTDTQYF
- TRBJ1-3 TRBV5-6 - TGTGCCAGCAGCTTGACAGGGTCCGCCTCTGGAAACACCATATATTTT CASSLTGSASGNTIYF
TRBD1 TRBJ1-5 TRBV4-1 - TGCGCCAGCAGCCAAGTCGGGACAGGGGTTGGTCAGCCCCAGCATTTT CASSQVGTGVGQPQHF
TRBD2 TRBJ2-1 TRBV18 - TGTGCCAGCTCACCACCGAGTAGCGGGTCCAATGAGCAGTTCTTC CASSPPSSGSNEQFF
- TRBJ1-3 TRBV2 - TGTGCCAGCAGTGTGAACAGGGCTGGAAACACCATATATTTT CASSVNRAGNTIYF
- TRBJ2-3 TRBV4-1 - TGCGCCAGCAGCTTAGCGGAGCAGGCCAGCACAGATACGCAGTATTTT CASSLAEQASTDTQYF
- TRBJ2-7 TRBV13 - TGTGCCAGCAGCTTAATGGGCCATTCCTACGAGCAGTACTTC CASSLMGHSYEQYF
- TRBJ2-7 TRBV18 - TGTGCCAGCTCATCTCAAAATCTCGGGGGAGCCGAGCAGTACTTC CASSSQNLGGAEQYF
TRBD1 TRBJ2-7 TRBV5-1 - TGCGCCAGCAACGAACAGGGGGCAGACGAGCAGTACTTC CASNEQGADEQYF
- TRBJ2-5 TRBV6-5 - TGTGCCAGCACGGTAGGACTATTCCAAGAGACCCAGTACTTC CASTVGLFQETQYF
TRBD1 TRBJ1-2 TRBV5-4 - TGTGCCAGCAGCCCGGGGACAGGGAGTAGCAATGGCTACACCTTC CASSPGTGSSNGYTF
TRBD2 TRBJ2-3 TRBV2 - TGTGCCAGCAGTGGGGTTAGCGGGGGAAGGGATACGCAGTATTTT CASSGVSGGRDTQYF
TRBD2 TRBJ2-7 TRBV5-6 - TGTGCCAGCAGCTTGGAGCCGGGAGGCACCTACGAGCAGTACTTC CASSLEPGGTYEQYF
- TRBJ2-1 TRBV29-1 - TGCAGCGGTCGAGGCCGCGAGAGCTCCTACAATGAGCAGTTCTTC CSGRGRESSYNEQFF
TRBD1 TRBJ1-2 TRBV28 - TGTGCCAGCAGTTTAGGGGCAGGGGGCCGTCACGGCTACACCTTC CASSLGAGGRHGYTF
- TRBJ1-5 TRBV6-5 - TGTGCCAGCAGACCCGATGCAGGGGGCAATCAGCCCCAGCATTTT CASRPDAGGNQPQHF
- TRBJ2-3 TRBV24-1 - TGTGCCACCAGTGGGTTAGAAGGAGCTGCGCAGTATTTT CATSGLEGAAQYF
- TRBJ1-5 TRBV9 once TGTGCCAGCAGCGTATCGGGGGTCCGGGACGGAGTGTATCAGCCCCAGCATTTT CASSVSGVRDGVYQPQHF
- TRBJ1-3 TRBV5-8 - TGTGCCAGCAGCTCCGGACAGCCTGGAAACACCATATATTTT CASSSGQPGNTIYF
- TRBJ1-1 TRBV15 - TGTGCCACCAGAAGCAGGGGCGGGACTGAAGCTTTCTTT CATRSRGGTEAFF
- TRBJ2-5 TRBV9 - TGTGCCAGCAGCCTGTCGACGGACTACCAAGAGACCCAGTACTTC CASSLSTDYQETQYF
- TRBJ2-4 TRBV28 - TGTGCCAGCAGCCCCACAGCTATAGCCAAAAACATTCAGTACTTC CASSPTAIAKNIQYF
- TRBJ2-7 TRBV5-1 - TGCGCCAGCAGGAATGTTAATAGCGACGAGCAGTACTTC CASRNVNSDEQYF
- TRBJ1-6 TRBV30 - TGTGCCTGGAGTGGCCCTCATTTGAGTTTAGGGGGTAATTCACCCCTCCACTTT CAWSGPHLSLGGNSPLHF
TRBD1 TRBJ1-1 TRBV28 few TGTGCCAGCAGTTTCTCGACAGGGGCCATGAACACTGAAGCTTTCTTT CASSFSTGAMNTEAFF
TRBD2 TRBJ2-2 TRBV24-1 - TGTGCCACCAGCTCGCCGGGACTAGCAAACACCGGGGAGCTGTTTTTT CATSSPGLANTGELFF
- TRBJ2-1 TRBV10-3 once TGTGCCATCACTACAGGGTTCTACAATGAGCAGTTCTTC CAITTGFYNEQFF
- TRBJ2-1 TRBV5-1 - TGCGCCAGCAGCTTGTTCACAACCCAGTTGTACAATGAGCAGTTCTTC CASSLFTTQLYNEQFF
TRBD1 TRBJ1-2 TRBV27 - TGTGCCAGCAGCTGGGTTCCGGCAGGGGGTTATGGCTACACCTTC CASSWVPAGGYGYTF
TRBD1 TRBJ2-2 TRBV10-1 - TGCGCCAGCAGTGAGAAAAGGGGGCGGTCGAACACCGGGGAGCTGTTTTTT CASSEKRGRSNTGELFF
TRBD2 TRBJ2-1 TRBV28 - TGTGCCAGCAGTCTGATCGGAAGCGGGAGAGACAATGAGCAGTTCTTC CASSLIGSGRDNEQFF
- TRBJ2-2 TRBV7-8 - TGTGCCAGCAGCTTTATCCTAGGGGGTGGGGAGCTGTTTTTT CASSFILGGGELFF
- TRBJ2-2 TRBV7-2 - TGTGCCAGCAGCTACGACAGTCCGAACACCGGGGAGCTGTTTTTT CASSYDSPNTGELFF
TRBD1 TRBJ2-3 TRBV29-1 - TGCAGCGTTGGAGACAGGGGGTGGGGTAGCACAGATACGCAGTATTTT CSVGDRGWGSTDTQYF
- TRBJ1-2 TRBV2 - TGTGCCAGCGTGCCGGGATCCACCTATGGCTACACCTTC CASVPGSTYGYTF